The 14 T cell receptor beta chains presented below share a single source sample, sequenced in a study of immune cell composition in non-small cell lung cancer. Sequencing used immunoSEQ multiplex PCR; TCRdb keeps in-frame clones, though not all of them. The table has 2,500 to 3,500 clones, around 80% seen once. Input material: lung tumor tissue. Every receptor here comes from a human donor with non-small cell lung cancer.

V usage is TRBV5-6 and J usage is TRBJ1-5; no definite D call. The germline gives CDR1 SGHDT, CDR2 YYEEEE. The CDR3 is made up of 16 amino acids. V lost 4 bases and J lost 2, with 16 bases in between. In nucleotides, the CDR3 is TGTGCCAGCAGCCTTATCGCGGTTCAAGGCAATCAGCCCCAGCATTTT. This translates into CASSLIAVQGNQPQHF.

This clone was seen just once. The chain links TRBV11-3 to TRBJ1-2; D gene ambiguous. CDR3 length: 14 amino acids. The V and J ends lost 1 base and 8 bases respectively, with 14 bases between them. The germline V gene has CDR1 SGHNT and CDR2 YENEEA. The CDR3 spells CASSLGPGEGGYTF. CDR3 coding DNA: TGTGCCAGCAGCTTAGGGCCCGGGGAAGGGGGCTACACCTTC.

The V gene is TRBV11-1, the J gene TRBJ1-2; D gene unclear. Germline loops: CDR1 SGHAT, CDR2 FQDESV (reference sequence). The ends were cut back, 1 base at V and 2 bases at J, with 5 bases in the middle. CDR3 size: 13 residues. CDR3 sequence (DNA): TGTGCCAGCAGCTTAGTACAGAACTATGGCTACACCTTC. Translated, it gives CASSLVQNYGYTF.

This clone was detected once. This chain links TRBV7-2 with TRBJ2-7, with 10 bases aligning to TRBD2. Germline lookup yields CDR1 SGHTA and CDR2 FQGNSA. CDR3 length: 16 amino acids. After removal of 1 base from V and 1 base from J, the junction contained 4 bases not matched to a gene. The CDR3 DNA follows: TGTGCCAGCAGCTTAGATGGGACTAGCGTATCCTACGAGCAGTACTTC. Protein: CASSLDGTSVSYEQYF.

The chain has TRBV7-9 and TRBJ1-3, with no clear D. The CDR3 spans 16 residues. The germline V gene encodes CDR1 SEHNR and CDR2 FQNEAQ (reference sequence). V shed 4 bases and J shed 0 bases, with 13 bases lying between them. The CDR3 DNA is TGTGCCAGCAGCTCCGGAGACGGAGCCTCTGGAAACACCATATATTTT. Protein sequence: CASSSGDGASGNTIYF.

The chain employs TRBV7-8 and TRBJ2-3; TRBD2 might be the D (6 bases). V lost 4 bases to trimming and J lost 6 bases, with 20 bases between them. CDR1 SGHVS and CDR2 FQNEAQ come from the germline V gene. The CDR3 length is 16 residues. CDR3 sequence: CASSSILAPEGDTQYF. The CDR3 coding sequence is TGTGCCAGCAGCTCGATACTAGCTCCTGAGGGGGATACGCAGTATTTT.

V gene TRBV11-2 combines with J gene TRBJ1-6; weak D call: TRBD1 (6 bases). Germline V gene data show CDR1 as SGHAT and CDR2 as FQNNGV. The CDR3 runs 15 residues. V lost 1 base and J 6 bases, leaving 10 bases between the germline ends. CDR3 sequence reads: CASSLGGGTNSPLHF. CDR3 DNA sequence: TGTGCCAGCAGCTTAGGGGGGGGCACTAATTCACCCCTCCACTTT.

The chain has TRBV11-2 and TRBJ2-7, with TRBD2 matching 8 bases. The CDR3 has 16 amino acids. In germline, CDR1 is SGHAT, CDR2 FQNNGV. After removal of 1 base from V and 6 bases from J, the junction contained 11 bases not matched to a gene. The CDR3 region is CASSLGGAGGAGEQYF. The CDR3 region has the DNA TGTGCCAGCAGCTTAGGGGGTGCGGGGGGCGCGGGCGAGCAGTACTTC.

This chain links TRBV7-3 with TRBJ2-1, with 16 bases fitting TRBD2. The trim removed 5 bases at V and 7 bases at J, leaving 11 bases unmatched. In germline, CDR1 is SGHTA, CDR2 FQGTGA. The CDR3 is 18 amino acids. DNA of the CDR3: TGTGCCAGCAGCCGCTACGGGACTAGCGGGGGGGCGGGTAATGAGCAGTTCTTC. Residues: CASSRYGTSGGAGNEQFF.

The chain is built from TRBV5-1 and TRBJ1-3, with 8 bases fitting TRBD1. In germline, CDR1 is SGHRS, CDR2 YFSETQ. The CDR3 length is 16 residues. The ends lost 4 bases at V and 2 bases at J; junction bases unmatched: 8. The CDR3, as DNA: TGCGCCAGCAGCCCGCTTACAGGGGGACCTGGAAACACCATATATTTT. Translated, it gives CASSPLTGGPGNTIYF.

The chain links TRBV29-1 to TRBJ2-3; D is uncertain. Germline V CDR1 and CDR2: SQVTM, ANQGSEA. Trimming shortened V by 4 bases and J by 5 bases, and 13 bases separated the two germline ends. This CDR3 region has 13 residues. This CDR3 is CSVGQSKRDTQYF. DNA of the CDR3: TGCAGCGTTGGGCAGTCCAAAAGAGATACGCAGTATTTT.

There are a few counts of this clone. V gene TRBV9 combines with J gene TRBJ1-1; 8 positions match TRBD1. The CDR3 sequence is 16 residues long. CDR1 and CDR2 (germline): SGDLS, YYNGEE. Losses at the gene ends were 1 base for V and 0 bases for J; bases not matched to a gene: 5. In nucleotides, the CDR3 is TGTGCCAGCAGCGTATCAGGGGGCTTTATGAACACTGAAGCTTTCTTT. Translating gives CASSVSGGFMNTEAFF.

The chain couples TRBV7-2 to TRBJ1-1, with TRBD1 matching 7 bases. CDR1 and CDR2 from the germline V gene are SGHTA and FQGNSA. Trimming removed 5 bases from V and 10 bases from J; junction bases left unmatched: 10. The CDR3 is 13 residues long. In DNA, the CDR3 is TGTGCCAGCAGCGGACAGGTTCGGGTCGCAGCTTTCTTT. Translating gives CASSGQVRVAAFF.

This clone was seen a single time. This chain connects TRBV7-9 to TRBJ2-2, with TRBD1 as a possible D gene (7 bases). CDR3 size: 15 residues. With 5 bases removed from V and 4 bases from J, the gap between germline ends came to 14 bases. CDR1 SEHNR and CDR2 FQNEAQ come from the germline V gene (reference sequence). Here the CDR3 DNA reads TGTGCCAGCAGCCCCGGAGGGGGCCGCACCGGGGAGCTGTTTTTT. Its protein product is CASSPGGGRTGELFF.